This T cell receptor (beta chain) was captured in a study of metastatic and nonmetastatic thyroid tumors. As for the study in general: Repertoires from blood and tumor or nodule tissue of malignant and benign thyroid patients were compared.

This clone has only one observation. This may come from a read error, since a much larger clone is one base off. Other DNA sequences within the sample encode an identical CDR3. CDR3 length equals 14 residues. Germline V lookup: CDR1 PRHDT, CDR2 FYEKMQ (reference sequence). Original methodology: Clinicopathological groups supplied CDR3 differences that were used to build a distant-metastasis classifier for papillary thyroid cancer. TCRdb reprocessed the PCR reads via MiXCR. TCRdb, not the original authors, processed these V and J calls. Of roughly 83,000 clones in the sample, about 16% were seen once. Each patient went into thyroid surgery without having received any treatment.

The chain uses TRBV13 and TRBJ1-2; D is possibly TRBD1 (5 bases). The TCR originated in a female donor with papillary thyroid cancer or a benign thyroid nodule (not recorded which). Some clones in this sample may be carry-over from other donors' samples. The sequencing sample was made of blood. CDR3 bases: TGCGCCAGCAGCACAGGAAAGGGGACCTATGGCTACACCTTC. It translates to CASSTGKGTYGYTF.